This is a list of T cell receptor beta chains from one sample in a study of blood T cell repertoires in COVID-19. Sequenced by immunoSEQ multiplex PCR; TCRdb stores in-frame clones only, minus some. This table holds approximately 190,000 clones, around 83% found once. Input material: peripheral blood. The receptors were gathered from a woman aged 40 to 49 with acute or convalescent COVID-19. CDR3s include the opening cysteine and the closing phenylalanine or tryptophan. D genes are given only for firm matches. A row's size may be missing; if present it is once, few, many or a size class.

TGTGCCAGCATTGGCCCCCGCGGGGGGGCTTTAGTTTTGTCCGGGGAGCTGTTTTTT CASIGPRGGALVLSGELFF TRBV2 19 NA TRBD2 TRBJ2-2
TGTGCCAGCAGCACACCAGGGAACTATGGCTACACCTTC CASSTPGNYGYTF TRBV28 13 once NA TRBJ1-2
TGTGCCATCATCTACTCCGAACTGTACAATGAGCAGTTCTTC CAIIYSELYNEQFF TRBV10-3 14 many NA TRBJ2-1
TGTGCCAGCAGTTCCCTCGGCGGGATCCCCGCATATACGCAGTATTTT CASSSLGGIPAYTQYF TRBV6-2/TRBV6-3 16 NA NA TRBJ2-3
TGCGCCAGCAGCTTGGGGACAGCGGGCAATCAGCCCCAGCATTTT CASSLGTAGNQPQHF TRBV5-1 15 NA NA TRBJ1-5
TGTGCCTGGAGTTTACAGATCTCTCGGACCGGGGAGCTGTTTTTT CAWSLQISRTGELFF TRBV30 15 NA NA TRBJ2-2
TGTGCCAGCAGTTCCCCTTCTCGGGATTTGGTCGGTGGCTACACCTTC CASSSPSRDLVGGYTF TRBV6-5 16 NA NA TRBJ1-2
TGTGCCAGCAGCCCCCTGAGGTACACCGGGGAGCTGTTTTTT CASSPLRYTGELFF TRBV3-1/TRBV3-2 14 NA NA TRBJ2-2
TGTGCCAGCAGCACGAGTGTTACAGATACGCAGTATTTT CASSTSVTDTQYF TRBV7-2 13 NA NA TRBJ2-3
TGTGCCATCAGTGGGGCGGGAGGCGGGCCTTTGGGCGAGACCCAGTACTTC CAISGAGGGPLGETQYF TRBV10-3 17 NA TRBD2 TRBJ2-5
TGTGCCAGCAGCTTAGCTTTGACTAGTTACCCAGATACGCAGTATTTT CASSLALTSYPDTQYF TRBV11-2 16 few NA TRBJ2-3
TGTGCCTGGAGTCAGGGGCCCTATAATTCACCCCTCCACTTT CAWSQGPYNSPLHF TRBV30 14 few NA TRBJ1-6
TGTGCCAGCAGTCAGGGGGGGAACACTGAAGCTTTCTTT CASSQGGNTEAFF TRBV7-3 13 NA TRBD1 TRBJ1-1
TGTGCCAGCAGCTCGGAGGGGTGGGGACGTTCACCCCTCCACTTT CASSSEGWGRSPLHF TRBV5-4 15 NA NA TRBJ1-6
TGTGCCTCAAAGGGGGAACAAAGGGGCAATCAGCCCCAGCATTTT CASKGEQRGNQPQHF TRBV10-3 15 NA NA TRBJ1-5
TGTGCCAGCAGTCACAGGGGGCTATACTACGAGCAGTACTTC CASSHRGLYYEQYF TRBV28 14 NA TRBD1 TRBJ2-7
TGTGCCTGGAACCCGGGACTTGGGGAAGATACGCAGTATTTT CAWNPGLGEDTQYF TRBV30 14 once NA TRBJ2-3
TGTGCCACCAGTGATTTTGGGACTAATTCCTACACCTTC CATSDFGTNSYTF TRBV24-1 13 once NA TRBJ1-2
TGCAGTGCTAGTACGGCGGGATTGGGGTATGAGCAGTTCTTC CSASTAGLGYEQFF TRBV20-1 14 once NA TRBJ2-1
TGTGCCAGCAGGTCCGGGACAGGTGATAATTCACCCCTCCACTTT CASRSGTGDNSPLHF TRBV7-9 15 NA TRBD1 TRBJ1-6
TGTGCCAGCAGCTTAGATTTCGGACAGTCCTACGAGCAGTACTTC CASSLDFGQSYEQYF TRBV11-2 15 NA NA TRBJ2-7
TGTGCCAGCAGTTACTCAGGGGGCCCTGGAAACACCATATATTTT CASSYSGGPGNTIYF TRBV6-5 15 once TRBD1 TRBJ1-3
TGTGCCAGCAGCGTGACACTCGGGGGAGGTCAGCCCCAGCATTTT CASSVTLGGGQPQHF TRBV6-5 15 NA NA TRBJ1-5
TGTGCCAGCAGTTACGAGGGAAGAAACACTGAAGCTTTCTTT CASSYEGRNTEAFF TRBV6-6 14 NA NA TRBJ1-1